This T cell receptor beta chain came from a study of tumor-infiltrating lymphocytes in primary liver carcinoma (dated by TCRdb to 2016 to 2017). At the level of the whole study: Four to six patients with histopathologically diagnosed primary liver carcinoma underwent surgical resection in China between late 2015 and 2016. A total of roughly 35 specimens from 5 patients went through TCRbeta repertoire sequencing, namely 25 tumor regions, 5 adjacent noncancerous liver tissues and 5 peripheral blood samples. Of the five patients, three men and two women aged 30 to 69 years, four had hepatocellular carcinoma and one had combined HCC and intrahepatic cholangiocarcinoma. Roughly 3.5 to 7.5 million productive TCRbeta reads were obtained per sample, and no significant difference in read depth was found between tissue types. TCRbeta repertoire sequencing, expression microarrays and whole-exome sequencing were combined in the study across five regions of each liver tumor, with adjacent normal tissue and blood also included. The five patients had tumors of stage T1-T3 N0M0, with maximum diameters ranging from about 4.2 to 10 cm. Technical replicate repertoires showed high reproducibility, with mean shared-clone rates approximately 0.89 and correlation coefficients above 0.98. Beyond this particular receptor, the publication reports: With just four to six patients in the study, the authors point out that the findings should be validated in a larger study. Consistent with antigen-driven expansion, pairs of tumor regions showed higher repertoire overlap (mean around 35%) than either tumor-adjacent pairs (about 17%) or tumor-blood pairs (around 14%). Compared with blood, tumors had a significantly larger share of the repertoire taken up by the top 250 clones (p = 0.039). Because the samples were bulk and unsorted, CD4+ and CD8+ T cell repertoires could not be compared. Only the TCR beta chain was sequenced, which likely underestimates true repertoire diversity because unpaired alpha chains were not captured.

Blood RNA was extracted from unsorted whole blood with TRIzol reagent; germline DNA came from the DNeasy Blood & Tissue kit. Chronic HBV infection was present in the patients, and the patients were treatment-naive at sampling. Before surgery, about 4 milliliters of peripheral blood were collected into K2EDTA tubes. A remark on this clonotype: Its cognate antigen has yet to be identified. No much larger clonotype is one base removed from it; base qualities were not supplied.

A constant-region primer and ProtoScript II reverse transcriptase were used to reverse-transcribe TCRbeta-specific cDNA from roughly 480 ng total RNA. The TCRbeta libraries were prepared through three rounds of nested multiplex PCR following a slightly modified ARM-PCR procedure. The first two PCR rounds used multiplex TRBV1-TRBV30 forward primers with a Cbeta reverse primer, each for roughly 11 cycles. A final 25-cycle PCR with Deep VentR polymerase added sample barcodes and Illumina adapters. Before sequencing, amplicons of 200-500 bp were gel-purified using a QIAquick gel extraction kit. TCRbeta amplicons were sequenced on an Illumina HiSeq 2500 with 250-bp paired-end reads. The published analysis was carried out like this. Trimmomatic v0.33 was used to quality-trim the reads, and FLASH v1.2.11 was used to merge paired reads so that full CDR3 sequences could be recovered. V, D and J germline segments were assigned to the rearranged TCRbeta sequences using MiGEC v1.2.1b. Clonotype statistics and Shannon-Wiener diversity indices were computed with VDJtools v1.0.0. Except for diversity analysis, only the 250 most abundant clonotypes of each sample were used in subsequent analyses to reduce sampling bias. TCRdb itself trimmed the public reads at Q25 with fastp, ran MiXCR and retained productive beta chains. Merged by CDR3 protein, the rows form single entries marked with the most common genes and DNA. The V and J calls and clone size are TCRdb's, not the authors'. Recorded for this sample are 300,000 to 350,000 distinct CDR3 sequences; 50% to 75% of them occurred a single time. Of the sample, over 15% falls within the top ten clones.

The germline V gene encodes CDR1 SEHNR and CDR2 FQNEAQ (reference sequence). V is pruned by 6 bases and J by 6 bases, leaving 8 bases of the junction without a gene match. The cysteine opens and the phenylalanine closes a CDR3 of 14 amino acids. The read is trimmed to its CDR3 DNA, 42 bases read in frame from base 1. The TCR originated in a woman under 40 with primary liver carcinoma and hepatitis B virus infection. The sequencing sample was made of peripheral blood. The receptor chain draws on TRBV7-9 and TRBJ2-3; 8 bases in the middle match TRBD2. The DNA sequence is TGTGCCAGCAGGAAAGCGGGAGTGGGGGATACGCAGTATTTT. It codes for CASRKAGVGDTQYF. The variable domain in full, with residues beyond the CDR3 obtained from the reference TRBV7-9 and TRBJ2-3 genes, is DTGVSQNPRHKITKRGQNVTFRCDPISEHNRLYWYRQTLGQGPEFLTYFQNEAQLEKSRLLSDRFSAERPKGSFSTLEIQRTEQGDSAMYLCASRKAGVGDTQYFGPGTRLTVL.